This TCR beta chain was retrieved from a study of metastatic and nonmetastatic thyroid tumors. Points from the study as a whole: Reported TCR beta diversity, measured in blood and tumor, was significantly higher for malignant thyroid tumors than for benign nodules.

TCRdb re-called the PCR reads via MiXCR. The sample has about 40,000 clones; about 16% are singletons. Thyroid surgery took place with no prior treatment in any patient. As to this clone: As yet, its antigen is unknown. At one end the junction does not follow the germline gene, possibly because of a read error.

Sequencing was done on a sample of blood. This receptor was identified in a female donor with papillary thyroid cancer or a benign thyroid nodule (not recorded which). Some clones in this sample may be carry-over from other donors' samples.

The CDR3 sequence: CASRSPFTGIAKYGYSF. The CDR3 region has the DNA TGTGCCAGCAGATCCCCTTTCACAGGGATTGCTAAATATGGCTACAGCTTC. The genes are TRBV28 and TRBJ1-2, with a tentative D call TRBD1 (6 bases). The CDR3 is made up of 17 amino acids. From germline, CDR1 is MDHEN and CDR2 SYDVKM.